These 29 T cell receptor beta chains came from one sample sequenced in a study of T cells in Graves' hyperthyroidism and ophthalmopathy. Amplification of TCR beta CDR3 regions used RNA as the template. Using the HTBI primer set, a first-round RT-PCR was run on the TCR CDR3. TCRdb processed the multiplex PCR reads anew with MiXCR; each CDR3 protein has one entry. Of over 350,000 distinct CDR3 sequences listed, less than 20% are singletons. Sequenced material: blood. These receptors came from a young man with Graves' ophthalmopathy.

This clonotype was seen more than once but under ten times. The chain uses TRBV28 and TRBJ2-1; possible D gene TRBD1, 6 bases. Germline CDR1 reads MDHEN; CDR2 reads SYDVKM. The ends were cut back, 2 bases at V and 0 bases at J, with 14 bases in the middle. The CDR3 has 17 residues. CDR3 protein: CASSLVFGQPSYNEQFF. The CDR3 region has the DNA TGTGCCAGCAGTTTAGTTTTCGGACAGCCCTCCTACAATGAGCAGTTCTTC.

The V and J genes are TRBV4-1 and TRBJ1-4; D is ambiguous. The CDR3 is made up of 16 amino acids. CDR1 and CDR2 from the germline V gene are MGHRA and YSYEKL. Trimming took off 2 bases at V and 2 bases at J, with 12 bases between the two ends. The CDR3 DNA follows: TGCGCCAGCAGCCAAAGGATGGCCGCTACTAATGAAAAACTGTTTTTT. It is translated as CASSQRMAATNEKLFF.

This clonotype was seen ten or more times. The CDR3 protein is CASSLAREDTQYF. CDR3 DNA: TGTGCCAGCAGTTTAGCACGGGAAGATACGCAGTATTTT. The chain uses TRBV12-3 or TRBV12-4 and TRBJ2-3; possible D gene TRBD2, 5 bases. V dropped 0 bases and J dropped 5 bases, with 6 bases sitting between them. The CDR3 spans 13 residues.

This clonotype appeared many times. The chain employs TRBV5-1 and TRBJ1-1, with TRBD1 as a possible D gene (5 bases). The germline V gene has CDR1 SGHRS and CDR2 YFSETQ. The V end lost 0 bases, the J end lost 5 bases, and 11 bases lay between the germline ends. This CDR3 is built from 14 residues. The CDR3 reads CASSLEGAFTEAFF. CDR3 DNA sequence: TGCGCCAGCAGCTTGGAAGGGGCGTTTACTGAAGCTTTCTTT.

The sample holds many counts of this clonotype. The rearrangement joins TRBV13 to TRBJ2-7, with TRBD1 matching 7 bases. This CDR3 spans 12 amino acids. The germline CDR1 and CDR2 sequences are PRHDT and FYEKMQ (reference sequence). With V trimmed by 5 bases and J by 3 bases, 1 base remained unmatched. The CDR3 region is CASSRDSYEQYF. CDR3 nucleotide sequence: TGTGCCAGCAGCAGGGACAGCTACGAGCAGTACTTC.

This clonotype was recorded at least ten times. The V call is TRBV6-2 or TRBV6-3, the J call TRBJ2-5; possible D gene TRBD2, 6 bases. The CDR3 is made up of 17 amino acids. Between the trimmed V and J ends, which lost 3 bases and 6 bases, there was a span of 23 bases. CDR1 and CDR2 from the germline V gene are MNHEY and SVGEGT. CDR3: CASSYSLWEAAGQTQYF. The DNA for the CDR3 is TGTGCCAGCAGTTATTCGCTGTGGGAGGCCGCCGGGCAGACCCAGTACTTC.

The chain links TRBV10-3 to TRBJ2-7; TRBD2 agrees at 7 bases. The V gene end was trimmed by 7 bases and the J gene end by 4 bases; junction bases not matched to a gene: 4. CDR1 and CDR2 from the germline V gene are ENHRY and SYGVKD. This CDR3 contains 12 residues. The CDR3 DNA follows: TGTGCCATCAAGGCGGGGGAGTACGAGCAGTACTTC. Translation gives CAIKAGEYEQYF.

V usage is TRBV6-2 or TRBV6-3 and J usage is TRBJ2-7; 12 bases line up with TRBD2. J was trimmed by 4 bases and V by 7 bases; bases with no gene match: 5. The germline V gene encodes CDR1 MNHEY and CDR2 SVGEGT. This CDR3 contains 14 residues. In nucleotides, the CDR3 is TGTGCCAGCAAACCGGGACTAGCGGGTTACGAGCAGTACTTC. As protein: CASKPGLAGYEQYF.

The V call is TRBV18, the J call TRBJ2-3; 8 bases line up with TRBD1. Germline V gene sequence: CDR1 KGHSH, CDR2 LQKENI. With 4 bases clipped from V and 3 bases from J, the junction kept 9 bases outside the gene matches. This CDR3 region has 16 residues. CDR3 region: CASSLHPGQDTDTQYF. CDR3 sequence (DNA): TGTGCCAGCTCACTACATCCGGGACAGGATACAGATACGCAGTATTTT.

In its sample, this clonotype was seen a few times. The gene calls are TRBV5-6 and TRBJ2-3; 12 bases are shared with TRBD1. Germline V gene data show CDR1 as SGHDT and CDR2 as YYEEEE. The CDR3 loop spans 16 amino acids. Trimming removed 2 bases from V and 5 bases from J; junction bases left unmatched: 6. The CDR3 DNA reads TGTGCCAGCAGCTTTTCCGGGACAGGGGGCCGAGATACGCAGTATTTT. It specifies CASSFSGTGGRDTQYF.

This chain joins TRBV12-3 or TRBV12-4 and TRBJ2-1, with D possibly being TRBD1 or TRBD2 (6 bases each). There are 17 residues in the CDR3. V dropped 6 bases and J dropped 3 bases, with 21 bases sitting between them. The DNA for the CDR3 is TGTGCCAGCAGGCCTCCTCCGGAGGGGGAACACTACAATGAGCAGTTCTTC. Protein: CASRPPPEGEHYNEQFF.

This clonotype was recorded at least ten times. The chain links TRBV18 to TRBJ2-7; the D gene could be TRBD1 or TRBD2 (5 bases each). Per the germline V gene, CDR1 is KGHSH and CDR2 is LQKENI. The CDR3 spans 14 residues. Trimming took off 4 bases at V and 2 bases at J, with 12 bases between the two ends. The DNA for the CDR3 is TGTGCCAGCTCACGGGACCAGAGGGCCTACGAGCAGTACTTC. Protein: CASSRDQRAYEQYF.

The table lists this clonotype with many counts. The genes are TRBV2 and TRBJ2-5; 9 bases map to TRBD1. J lost 4 bases, V lost 9 bases, and 9 bases had no gene match. Germline V gene data show CDR1 as SNHLY and CDR2 as FYNNEI. CDR3 size: 14 residues. The DNA of the CDR3 is TGTGCCAGGACAGCGACAGGGGGTATAGAGACCCAGTACTTC. The encoded protein is CARTATGGIETQYF.

This clonotype was seen at least ten times. The chain uses TRBV12-3 or TRBV12-4 and TRBJ1-2, with D tentatively TRBD1 (5 bases). The V end lost 3 bases, the J end lost 8 bases, and 16 bases lay between the germline ends. The CDR3 loop spans 14 amino acids. The CDR3 reads CASSFVGTGGGYTF. DNA for the CDR3: TGTGCCAGCAGTTTTGTAGGGACCGGGGGAGGCTACACCTTC.

This clonotype showed up just a few times. The chain combines TRBV20-1 with TRBJ2-5; 11 bases are shared with TRBD2. Germline-derived CDR1 and CDR2 are DFQATT and SNEGSKA (reference sequence). Trimming cost V 2 bases and J 7 bases; bases outside gene matches: 6. CDR3 size: 14 residues. This chain's CDR3 is CSARTSGGPGTQYF. In nucleotides, the CDR3 is TGCAGTGCTAGAACTAGCGGGGGCCCCGGGACCCAGTACTTC.

This chain uses TRBV10-3 with TRBJ2-3; no firm D call. The germline V gene has CDR1 ENHRY and CDR2 SYGVKD. This CDR3 is 16 amino acids long. The ends were cut back, 3 bases at V and 6 bases at J, with 19 bases in the middle. The CDR3 DNA reads TGTGCCATCAGTGACCCCCAGACCGCCGCTCTTGATACGCAGTATTTT. This translates into CAISDPQTAALDTQYF.

Many counts were recorded for this clonotype. The chain is built from TRBV5-6 and TRBJ1-2; maybe TRBD1 (5 bases). Trimming cost V 0 bases and J 8 bases, with 17 bases left between them. This CDR3 region has 15 residues. The germline V gene encodes CDR1 SGHDT and CDR2 YYEEEE. The CDR3 region has the DNA TGTGCCAGCAGCTTGGGGGACTTCGTAGGTGGAGGCTACACCTTC. Amino acid sequence: CASSLGDFVGGGYTF. The full variable domain, in which reference TRBV5-6 and TRBJ1-2 provide the parts outside the CDR3, is DAGVTQSPTHLIKTRGQQVTLRCSPKSGHDTVSWYQQALGQGPQFIFQYYEEEERQRGNFPDRFSGHQFPNYSSELNVNALLLGDSALYLCASSLGDFVGGGYTFGSGTRLTVV.

The sample holds a few counts of this clonotype. The V gene is TRBV19, the J gene TRBJ1-3; weak D call: TRBD1 (5 bases). The CDR3 runs 15 residues. V dropped 1 base and J dropped 0 bases, with 7 bases sitting between them. Germline CDR1 LNHDA, CDR2 SQIVND (reference sequence). Written as DNA, the CDR3 is TGTGCCAGTAGTATAGCAGGGAGCTCTGGAAACACCATATATTTT. Residues: CASSIAGSSGNTIYF.

In this sample, this clonotype turned up many times. The rearrangement uses TRBV2 and TRBJ2-5; 11 bases are shared with TRBD1. CDR3 length: 15 residues. With 5 bases clipped from V and 5 bases from J, the junction kept 7 bases outside the gene matches. The germline gives CDR1 SNHLY, CDR2 FYNNEI. CDR3 sequence reads: CASSPQDRGRETQYF. In nucleotides, the CDR3 is TGTGCCAGCAGTCCGCAGGACAGGGGGCGGGAGACCCAGTACTTC.

With regard to this clonotype: Germline is not matched at one junction end, which may reflect a read error. The V and J genes are TRBV10-2 and TRBJ1-1; no clear D gene. Germline-derived CDR1 and CDR2 are WSHSY and SAAADI. This CDR3 is 15 amino acids long. This chain's CDR3 is CASSGVYRANTEAFF. Written as DNA, the CDR3 is TGCGCCAGCAGTGGGGTTTACCGGGCCAACACTGAAGCCTTCTTT.

This clonotype has more than one count but fewer than ten. The rearrangement uses TRBV29-1 and TRBJ2-7; D perhaps matches TRBD2 (7 bases). Germline V gene sequence: CDR1 SQVTM, CDR2 ANQGSEA. This CDR3 is built from 14 residues. V was cut by 4 bases and J by 2 bases, with 15 bases left in between. The CDR3 DNA sequence: TGCAGCGTTGTCCCGGCGGGGGCCACCTACGAGCAGTACTTC. Protein sequence: CSVVPAGATYEQYF.

This clonotype was observed at least ten times. This chain uses TRBV7-9 with TRBJ2-1; TRBD2 might be the D (5 bases). V shed 4 bases and J shed 0 bases, with 16 bases lying between them. Germline CDR1 and CDR2: SEHNR and FQNEAQ (reference sequence). This CDR3 is 17 amino acids long. The CDR3, as DNA: TGTGCCAGCAGCTCCCCAGACGGGATAAGCTCCTACAATGAGCAGTTCTTC. Translating gives CASSSPDGISSYNEQFF.

This clonotype was seen at least ten times. The V call is TRBV12-3 or TRBV12-4, the J call TRBJ1-5; D is perhaps TRBD1 (5 bases). This CDR3 has 16 amino acids. V was cut by 2 bases and J by 3 bases, with 14 bases left in between. The CDR3 DNA reads TGTGCCAGCAGTTTATCAGCCGGGGCCCACAATCAGCCCCAGCATTTT. The encoded protein is CASSLSAGAHNQPQHF.

About this clonotype itself: This may stem from a read error, because a much larger clone lies one nucleotide away. The chain links TRBV7-9 to TRBJ2-7; D unclear. Deletions cut 8 bases from V and 6 bases from J, with 11 bases between. The CDR3 consists of 11 residues. Germline loops: CDR1 SEHNR, CDR2 FQNEAQ (reference sequence). In DNA form, the CDR3 reads TGTGCCAGCCTTCGGCACACCGAGCAGTACTTC. Translating gives CASLRHTEQYF. The variable domain in full, with the rest retrieved from reference TRBV7-9 and TRBJ2-7, is DTGVSQNPRHKITKRGQNVTFRCDPISEHNRLYWYRQTLGQGPEFLTYFQNEAQLEKSRLLSDRFSAERPKGSFSTLEIQRTEQGDSAMYLCASLRHTEQYFGPGTRLTVT.

This clonotype was counted many times. CDR3 sequence reads: CASSVAFSGREQFF. The CDR3 nucleotides read TGTGCCAGCAGCGTAGCATTTTCAGGGAGGGAGCAGTTCTTC. V and J are TRBV9 and TRBJ2-1, with D perhaps matching TRBD2 (6 bases). With 0 bases removed from V and 10 bases from J, the gap between germline ends came to 14 bases. The CDR3 loop spans 14 amino acids. Looked up from germline, CDR1 is SGDLS and CDR2 is YYNGEE.

There are a few counts of this clonotype. V is TRBV6-1 and J is TRBJ2-7, with TRBD2 as a possible D gene (6 bases). Germline V lookup: CDR1 MNHNS, CDR2 SASEGT. Trimming shortened V by 8 bases and J by 1 base, and 18 bases separated the two germline ends. The CDR3 is 15 amino acids. CDR3 region: CASLKGLAFSYEQYF. CDR3 DNA sequence: TGTGCCAGCCTCAAGGGGCTAGCGTTTTCCTACGAGCAGTACTTC.

This clonotype came up a few times. The chain recombines TRBV28 with TRBJ2-2, with D tentatively TRBD2 (7 bases). Trimming took 3 bases from V and 3 from J, leaving 11 bases between them. Germline loops: CDR1 MDHEN, CDR2 SYDVKM. The CDR3 loop spans 15 amino acids. CDR3 sequence (DNA): TGTGCCAGCAGTTTTGGGGGGGCCTACACCGGGGAGCTGTTTTTT. Translated, it gives CASSFGGAYTGELFF.

In its sample, this clonotype was seen a few times. The J gene is TRBJ1-2, the V gene TRBV19, with TRBD1 matching 8 bases. The CDR3 extends over 15 amino acids. Germline V gives CDR1 LNHDA, CDR2 SQIVND (reference sequence). V trimming: 7 bases; J trimming: 3 bases; junction bases outside the gene matches: 10. The CDR3 region is CASTWGTGYYYGYTF. CDR3 sequence (DNA): TGTGCCAGTACCTGGGGGACAGGATATTACTATGGCTACACCTTC. Full variable domain (outside the CDR3, taken from reference TRBV19 and TRBJ1-2): DGGITQSPKYLFRKEGQNVTLSCEQNLNHDAMYWYRQDPGQGLRLIYYSQIVNDFQKGDIAEGYSVSREKKESFPLTVTSAQKNPTAFYLCASTWGTGYYYGYTFGSGTRLTVV.

This clonotype showed up many times. The J gene is TRBJ2-5, the V gene TRBV3-1; D is tentatively TRBD1 or TRBD2 (6 bases each). Germline loops: CDR1 LGHDT, CDR2 YNNKEL (reference sequence). CDR3 length equals 14 residues. V lost 1 base, J lost 2 bases, and 8 bases lay in between. CDR3 sequence (DNA): TGTGCCAGCAGCCAAGCGGGGGCTCAAGAGACCCAGTACTTC. This encodes CASSQAGAQETQYF.